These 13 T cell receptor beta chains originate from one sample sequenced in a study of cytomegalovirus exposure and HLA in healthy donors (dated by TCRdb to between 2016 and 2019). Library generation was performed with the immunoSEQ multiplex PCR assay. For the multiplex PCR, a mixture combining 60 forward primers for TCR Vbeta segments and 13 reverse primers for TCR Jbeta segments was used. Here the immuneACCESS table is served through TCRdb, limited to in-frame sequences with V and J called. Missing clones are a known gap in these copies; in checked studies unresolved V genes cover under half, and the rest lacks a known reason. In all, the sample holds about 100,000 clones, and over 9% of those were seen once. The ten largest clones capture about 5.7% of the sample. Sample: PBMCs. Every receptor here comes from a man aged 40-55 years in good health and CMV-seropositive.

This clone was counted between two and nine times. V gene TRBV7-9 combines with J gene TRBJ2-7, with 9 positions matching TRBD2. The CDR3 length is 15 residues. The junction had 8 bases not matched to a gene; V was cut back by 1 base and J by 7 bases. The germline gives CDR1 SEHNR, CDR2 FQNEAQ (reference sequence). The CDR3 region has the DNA TGTGCCAGCAGCTTAGAGGCTAGCGGGATAGTGGAGCAGTACTTC. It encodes CASSLEASGIVEQYF.

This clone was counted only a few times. The chain's CDR3 is CASSSAGGRPPFQDTQYF. The CDR3 nucleotides read TGTGCCAGCAGCTCGGCCGGAGGGAGGCCACCGTTTCAGGATACGCAGTATTTT. The chain employs TRBV5-4 and TRBJ2-3, with D perhaps matching TRBD2 (6 bases). The length of the CDR3 is 18 residues. V was pared by 3 bases and J by 6 bases, with 26 bases between. Germline CDR1 is SGHNT and CDR2 is YYREEE (reference sequence).

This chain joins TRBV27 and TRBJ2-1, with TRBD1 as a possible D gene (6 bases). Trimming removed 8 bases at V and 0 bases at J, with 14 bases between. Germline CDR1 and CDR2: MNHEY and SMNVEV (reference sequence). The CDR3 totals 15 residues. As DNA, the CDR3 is TGTGCCAGCTCGCGGTGGACAGTCTCCTACAATGAGCAGTTCTTC. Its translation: CASSRWTVSYNEQFF.

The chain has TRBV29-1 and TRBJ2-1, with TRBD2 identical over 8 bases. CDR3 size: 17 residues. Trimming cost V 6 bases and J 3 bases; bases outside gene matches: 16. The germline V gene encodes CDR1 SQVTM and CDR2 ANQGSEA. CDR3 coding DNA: TGCAGCGTGCCACAAGTATCGCTAAGCGGGAGCTACAATGAGCAGTTCTTC. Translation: CSVPQVSLSGSYNEQFF.

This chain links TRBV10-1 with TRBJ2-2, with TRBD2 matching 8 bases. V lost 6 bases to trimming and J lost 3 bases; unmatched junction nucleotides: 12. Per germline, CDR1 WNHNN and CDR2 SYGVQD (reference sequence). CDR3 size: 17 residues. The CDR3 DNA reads TGCGCCAGCAGCGTCCAACAACCGGGACTAGACACCGGGGAGCTGTTTTTT. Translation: CASSVQQPGLDTGELFF.

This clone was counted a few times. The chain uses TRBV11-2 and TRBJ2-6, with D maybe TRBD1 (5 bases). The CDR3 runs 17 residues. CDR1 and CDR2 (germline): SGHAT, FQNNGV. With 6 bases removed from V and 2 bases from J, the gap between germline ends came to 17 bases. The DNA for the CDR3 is TGTGCCAGCAGGCGACCAGGGTTTTTACCTGGGGCCAACGTCCTGACTTTC. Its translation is CASRRPGFLPGANVLTF.

DNA for the CDR3: TGCGCCAGCAGCTTGCTGCTAGCGGACTACAATGAGCAGTTCTTC. Encoded protein: CASSLLLADYNEQFF. The V gene is TRBV5-1, the J gene TRBJ2-1, with 7 bases fitting TRBD2. Germline CDR1 reads SGHRS; CDR2 reads YFSETQ. The junction had 4 bases not matched to a gene; V was cut back by 1 base and J by 3 bases. The CDR3 runs 15 residues.

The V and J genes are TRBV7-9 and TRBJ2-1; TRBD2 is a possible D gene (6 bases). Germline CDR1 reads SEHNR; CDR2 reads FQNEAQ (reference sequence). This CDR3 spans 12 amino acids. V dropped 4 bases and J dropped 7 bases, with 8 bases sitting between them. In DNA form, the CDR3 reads TGTGCCAGCAGCTCCCGGGGGAATGAGCAGTTCTTC. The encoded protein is CASSSRGNEQFF.

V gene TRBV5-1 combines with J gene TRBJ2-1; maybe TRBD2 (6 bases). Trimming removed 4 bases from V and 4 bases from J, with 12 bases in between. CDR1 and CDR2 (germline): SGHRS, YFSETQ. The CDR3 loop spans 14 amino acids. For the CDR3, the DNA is TGCGCCAGCAGCAGGACTATTCGATACAATGAGCAGTTCTTC. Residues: CASSRTIRYNEQFF.

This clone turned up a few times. The CDR3 nucleotides are TGTGCCAGCAGTCCTAGGTTAGTTTCCTACGAGCAGTACTTC. This codes for CASSPRLVSYEQYF. The V and J genes are TRBV27 and TRBJ2-7; D is ambiguous. V lost 5 bases and J lost 1, with 12 bases in between. CDR3 size: 14 residues. Per the germline V gene, CDR1 is MNHEY and CDR2 is SMNVEV (reference sequence).

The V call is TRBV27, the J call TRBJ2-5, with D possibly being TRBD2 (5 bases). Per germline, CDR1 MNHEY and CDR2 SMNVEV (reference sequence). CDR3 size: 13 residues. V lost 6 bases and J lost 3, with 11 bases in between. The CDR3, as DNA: TGTGCCAGCAGACTAGGTGGGAAAGAGACCCAGTACTTC. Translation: CASRLGGKETQYF.

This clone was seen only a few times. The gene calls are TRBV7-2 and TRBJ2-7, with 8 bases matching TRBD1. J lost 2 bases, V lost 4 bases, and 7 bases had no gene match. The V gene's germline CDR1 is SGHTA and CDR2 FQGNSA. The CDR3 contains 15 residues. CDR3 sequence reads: CASSSPDRVAYEQYF. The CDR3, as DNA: TGTGCCAGCAGCTCACCGGACAGGGTAGCCTACGAGCAGTACTTC.

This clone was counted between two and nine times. DNA of the CDR3: TGTGCCAGCAGCCAAGCAGGGGGTAAAGGGAACTATGGCTACACCTTC. This codes for CASSQAGGKGNYGYTF. The chain recombines TRBV4-2 with TRBJ1-2; 7 bases are a match to TRBD1. V lost 1 base to trimming and J lost 2 bases; unmatched junction nucleotides: 7. Germline CDR1 and CDR2: LGHNA and YNFKEQ. The CDR3 is 16 residues long.